This TCR beta chain stems from a study of beta chain features in type 1 diabetes. Study outcomes and limitations: Shortening of TCRB CDR3s, moderate but significant, appeared in all four CD4+ subsets of Type 1 diabetes patients. PCR might favor shorter templates, equally in patients and controls.

This clone has a handful of counts. The antigen remains undetermined. Trimming pared 3 bases from V and 1 base from J, leaving 9 bases between. The CDR3 contains 14 residues. Germline CDR1 is KGHSH and CDR2 is LQKENI. cDNA synthesis used the whole RNA isolate, giving expressed TCRB sequences. Clones were read by immunoSEQ multiplex PCR, and TCRdb kept only the in-frame ones, dropping some. This table holds about 160,000 clones, about 8% found once. By way of CD45RO/CCR7/CD25/CD127/CD95/CD27, the CD4+ regulatory, stem cell-like memory, central memory and naive cells were sorted. This TCR was recovered from a woman aged 40 to 50 with type 1 diabetes. Input material: central memory CD4+ T cells from blood. V is TRBV18 and J is TRBJ2-5, with D tentatively TRBD2 (5 bases). Written as DNA, the CDR3 is TGTGCCAGCTCACCCTCGAGGGCCCAAGAGACCCAGTACTTC. The encoded protein is CASSPSRAQETQYF.